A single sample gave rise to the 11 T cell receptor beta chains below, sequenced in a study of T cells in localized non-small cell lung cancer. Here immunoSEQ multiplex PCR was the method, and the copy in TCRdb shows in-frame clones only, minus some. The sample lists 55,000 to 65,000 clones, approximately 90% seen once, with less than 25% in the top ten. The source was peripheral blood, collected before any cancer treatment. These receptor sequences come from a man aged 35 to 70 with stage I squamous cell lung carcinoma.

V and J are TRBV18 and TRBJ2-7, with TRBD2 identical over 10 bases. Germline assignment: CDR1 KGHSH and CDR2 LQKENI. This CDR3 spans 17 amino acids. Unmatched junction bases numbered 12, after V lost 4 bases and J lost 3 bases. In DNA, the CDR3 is TGTGCCAGCTCACTAGGGCAGATTGGGACTAGCGTCTACGAGCAGTACTTC. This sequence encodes CASSLGQIGTSVYEQYF.

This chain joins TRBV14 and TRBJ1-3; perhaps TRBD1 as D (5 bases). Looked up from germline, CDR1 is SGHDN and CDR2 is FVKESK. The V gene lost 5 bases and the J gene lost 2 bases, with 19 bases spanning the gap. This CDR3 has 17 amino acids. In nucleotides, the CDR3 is TGTGCCAGCAGCTACATTCAGGGTGGTATCGCTGGAAACACCATATATTTT. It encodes CASSYIQGGIAGNTIYF.

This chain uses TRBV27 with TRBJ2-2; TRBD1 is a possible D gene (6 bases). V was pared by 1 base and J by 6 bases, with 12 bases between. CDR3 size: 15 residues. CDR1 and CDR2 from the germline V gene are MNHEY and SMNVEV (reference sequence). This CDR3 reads CASSLFWDTSGELFF. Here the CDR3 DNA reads TGTGCCAGCAGTTTATTCTGGGACACCTCCGGGGAGCTGTTTTTT.

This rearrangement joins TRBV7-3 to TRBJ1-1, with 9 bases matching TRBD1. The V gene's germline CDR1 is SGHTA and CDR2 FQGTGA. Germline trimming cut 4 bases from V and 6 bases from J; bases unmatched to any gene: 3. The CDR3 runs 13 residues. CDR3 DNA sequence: TGTGCCAGCAGCTCAGACAGGGGGTCTGAAGCTTTCTTT. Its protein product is CASSSDRGSEAFF.

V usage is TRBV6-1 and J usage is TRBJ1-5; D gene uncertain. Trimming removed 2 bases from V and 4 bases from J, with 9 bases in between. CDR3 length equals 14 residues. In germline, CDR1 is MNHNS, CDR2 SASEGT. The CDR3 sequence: CASSESAENQPQHF. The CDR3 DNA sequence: TGTGCCAGCAGTGAATCGGCAGAGAATCAGCCCCAGCATTTT.

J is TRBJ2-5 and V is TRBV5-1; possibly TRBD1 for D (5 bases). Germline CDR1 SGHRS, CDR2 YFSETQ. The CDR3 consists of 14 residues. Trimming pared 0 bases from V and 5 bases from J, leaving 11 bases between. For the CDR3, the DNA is TGCGCCAGCAGCTTGGAGGGGCAGGGCGAGACCCAGTACTTC. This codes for CASSLEGQGETQYF. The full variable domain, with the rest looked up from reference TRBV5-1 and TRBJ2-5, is KAGVTQTPRYLIKTRGQQVTLSCSPISGHRSVSWYQQTPGQGLQFLFEYFSETQRNKGNFPGRFSGRQFSNSRSEMNVSTLELGDSALYLCASSLEGQGETQYFGPGTRLLVL.

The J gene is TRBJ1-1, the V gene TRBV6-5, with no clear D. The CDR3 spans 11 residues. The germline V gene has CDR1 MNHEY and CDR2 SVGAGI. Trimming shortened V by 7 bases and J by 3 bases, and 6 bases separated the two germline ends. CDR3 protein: CASKRDTEAFF. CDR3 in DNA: TGTGCCAGCAAGCGCGACACTGAAGCTTTCTTT.

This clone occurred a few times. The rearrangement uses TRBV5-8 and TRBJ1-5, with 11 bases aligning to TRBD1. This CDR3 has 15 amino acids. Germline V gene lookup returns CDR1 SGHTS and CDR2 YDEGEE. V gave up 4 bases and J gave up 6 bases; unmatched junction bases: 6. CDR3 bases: TGTGCCAGCAGCCTCGGGACAGGGGGGGTTCAGCCCCAGCATTTT. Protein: CASSLGTGGVQPQHF.

The CDR3 here is CASSSPLVAGGGDEQFF. CDR3 bases: TGTGCCAGCAGTTCTCCCCTCGTAGCGGGAGGAGGTGATGAGCAGTTCTTC. The V gene is TRBV28, the J gene TRBJ2-1; 10 bases line up with TRBD2. Germline trimming cut 4 bases from V and 8 bases from J; bases unmatched to any gene: 14. Germline V gene data show CDR1 as MDHEN and CDR2 as SYDVKM. This CDR3 spans 17 amino acids.

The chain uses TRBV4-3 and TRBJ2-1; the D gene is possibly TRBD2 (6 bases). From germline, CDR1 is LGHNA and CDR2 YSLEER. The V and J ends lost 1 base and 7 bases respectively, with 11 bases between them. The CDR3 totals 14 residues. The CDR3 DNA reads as TGCGCCAGCAGCCAAGGGACACGGGGGAATGAGCAGTTCTTC. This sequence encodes CASSQGTRGNEQFF.

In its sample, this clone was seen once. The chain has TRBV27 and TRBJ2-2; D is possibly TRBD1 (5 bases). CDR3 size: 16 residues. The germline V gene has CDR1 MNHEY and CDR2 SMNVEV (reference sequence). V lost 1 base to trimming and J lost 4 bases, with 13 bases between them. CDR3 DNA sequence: TGTGCCAGCAGTTTATATTACCCTGGGGCCACCGGGGAGCTGTTTTTT. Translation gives CASSLYYPGATGELFF.